This T cell receptor beta chain was recovered during a study of Tregs in tolerant kidney transplant recipients. Points from the study as a whole: Few patients were studied, so findings need validation in larger groups. The most relevant donor-specific Treg TCRbeta repertoire apparently came from expansion with activated donor B cells. This study did not directly address biological reproducibility.

Germline V gene lookup returns CDR1 ENHRY and CDR2 SYGVKD. The CDR3 spans 15 residues. V lost 3 bases, J lost 0 bases, and 9 bases lay in between. Related graft donors supplied nonmyeloablative bone marrow transplants, and mixed chimerism was transient. Unstimulated regulatory T cells (CD4+CD25+CD127-), CD4+CD25- non-regulatory cells, CD4 and CD8 cells were FACS-sorted from thawed PBMCs. Method: immunoSEQ multiplex PCR; TCRdb's copy keeps in-frame clones and lacks some. The sample includes tens of thousands of clones, under 95% seen only once; the top ten take more than 1.5%. This clone showed up just a few times. Its antigen is unidentified.

The sequence came from a human patient who received a combined kidney and bone marrow transplant. The graft donor may have contributed some T cells. J is TRBJ2-4 and V is TRBV10-3; TRBD1 might be the D (5 bases). Sample: CD4+ T cells from blood (PBMCs), taken 12 months after the transplant. The CDR3 nucleotides read TGTGCCATCAGTGAAAACCAGGGAGCCAAAAACATTCAGTACTTC. This sequence encodes CAISENQGAKNIQYF.